This T cell receptor beta chain was documented in a study of CD8 T cells in Susac syndrome. Study results and limitations: Clonal expansion was not seen in any Susac syndrome CD4+ T cell repertoire.

CD8+ and CD4+ T cells circulating in blood were sequenced for TCR beta. In the case of this clonotype: No antigen is known for it.

With random hexamers, reverse transcription was performed on about 0.45 to 1 ug of RNA. In TCRdb, the immunoSEQ multiplex PCR reads were re-called with MiXCR into one record per CDR3 protein. This sample yields over 130,000 distinct CDR3 sequences, of which approximately 95% are seen a single time; 0.14% belongs to the top ten. This CDR3 spans 18 amino acids. V was cut by 0 bases and J by 2 bases, with 17 bases left in between. Germline assignment: CDR1 GTSNPN and CDR2 SVGIG (reference sequence). Material: CD4+ T cells from PBMCs. The chain is built from TRBV30 and TRBJ2-6; D might be TRBD1 (5 bases). The source of this sequence is a human donor with Susac syndrome. CDR3 DNA sequence: TGTGCCTGGAGTGTAATAAGGACATATGTGACTGGGGCCAACGTCCTGACTTTC. Protein sequence: CAWSVIRTYVTGANVLTF.